This T cell receptor (beta chain) came from a study of blood T cell repertoires in COVID-19 (dated by TCRdb to 2019 to 2021). For context, the study as a whole: Samples from collaborators originated in the United States, Italy and Spain and spanned both the acute and convalescent phases of COVID-19. The prospective study material was composed of cDNA or gDNA derived from T cells, B-cell-depleted T cells, or PBMCs. Deeply sampled blood TCRbeta repertoires from subjects exposed to, actively infected with, or recovered from COVID-19 were included in the dataset. A freely available public database, intended as a resource for researchers studying the immune response to SARS-CoV-2, is where the repertoires were released. The samples were drawn from the first 160 participants of the ongoing ImmuneRACE study and from some 1,300 subjects provided by 6 global collaborators. Nearly every sample came with metadata listing a de-identified subject ID, COVID-19 status, age in years and sex. Where HLA class I and class II types were available, the types were taken from metadata supplied by the sample provider, not from assay-based typing. Points the paper makes about the study in general: The amount of clinical and demographic metadata varied by source and participant and was provided uncurated.

The CDR3 numbers 13 residues from cysteine through phenylalanine. CDR3 DNA is the only sequence kept; it has 39 bases, read in frame from the first base. V is cut by 5 bases and J by 4 bases, and the space between the germline ends is 9 bases. Sequences MNHEY (CDR1) and SMNVEV (CDR2) are obtained from the germline V gene (reference sequence). Each collaborating institution followed its own protocols to collect whole blood in K2EDTA tubes. For TCRbeta analysis, collaborator samples were shipped as frozen whole blood, as isolated PBMCs, or as DNA extracted from either sample type. TCRbeta CDR3 regions were amplified from genomic DNA by means of the immunoSEQ Assay, a bias-controlled multiplex PCR. Per the source publication's procedure: Nucleated cell counts per sample were estimated from amplification of reference gene primers within the assay. To quantify the absolute abundance of each unique TCRbeta CDR3 rearrangement, sequence reads were collapsed and filtered. For each sample, productive Simpson clonality was calculated by taking the square root of Simpson's diversity index across productive rearrangements. TCRdb stores this immuneACCESS table with in-frame sequences only. Part of the clones is absent; in the studies checked, under half of the shortfall reflects unresolved V genes, and no reason is known for the rest. V and J calls and clone size follow that table, whereas D and trimming were derived from the DNA. This sample holds some 240,000 clones; roughly four fifths were observed only once. Jointly, the top ten make up 9.5% to 15% of the sample.

Notes on this clone: Which antigen it targets is not known. It has no much larger one-base neighbor in the sample; base qualities were not kept.

The chain joins TRBV27 to TRBJ1-3, and perhaps TRBD1 as D gene, on 5 matching bases. The sequence derives from an older woman with active or convalescent COVID-19. Sequenced input: peripheral blood. The CDR3 protein sequence reads: CASSPYRGNTIYF. The DNA sequence reads TGTGCCAGCAGTCCATACAGGGGAAACACCATATATTTT.